This T cell receptor (beta chain) was recovered during a study of blood T cell repertoires in COVID-19. Study at large: Some COVID-19 samples were acute and others convalescent; all came from the United States, Italy and Spain.

Clones were sequenced by immunoSEQ multiplex PCR, and TCRdb holds only the in-frame ones, with some missing. The sample has about 110,000 clones, over 65% seen once. V was trimmed by 2 bases and J by 7 bases, leaving 8 bases between them. This CDR3 region has 12 residues. CDR1 MNHNS and CDR2 SASEGT come from the germline V gene. The sequence derives from a woman between 35 and 50 years old with acute or convalescent COVID-19. Sequenced: peripheral blood. The gene calls are TRBV6-1 and TRBJ1-2, with D uncertain. The CDR3 DNA sequence: TGTGCCAGCAGTGAAAGGATAGCTGGCTACACCTTC. Translated, it gives CASSERIAGYTF.